In its sample, the clone carrying this TCR beta chain was seen many times. Its antigen is not known. The TCRbeta library incorporated unique molecular identifiers. TCRdb reprocessed the PCR reads via MiXCR and lists one record per CDR3 protein. The sample holds around 450,000 distinct CDR3 sequences, about 10% seen once. The data were obtained in a study of T-cell reconstitution after alpha-beta-depleted transplantation in children. Whole-study results and caveats: Surviving thymic progenitors and recipient T cells were the source of high TCRbeta diversity at day 60 in some patients. The study reportedly traced alpha-beta T cells about two months after transplant to several hundred expanded graft clones. T-cell counts and diversity at one year following transplant were attributed mainly to newly produced T cells.

Sample: PBMCs, taken before TCRalphabeta/CD19-depleted stem cell transplant. The clonotype was recovered from a child younger than 10 with inherited bone marrow failure, due to receive a stem cell transplant.

The CDR3 spells CASSQHLGLYEQYF. The CDR3, as DNA: TGCGCCAGCAGCCAGCACCTGGGGCTCTACGAGCAGTACTTC. The rearrangement links TRBV4-3 to TRBJ2-7, with D maybe TRBD1 (5 bases). Germline V gene lookup returns CDR1 LGHNA and CDR2 YSLEER. The CDR3 has 14 residues. Trimming stripped 3 bases from V and 3 bases from J, with 12 bases between.